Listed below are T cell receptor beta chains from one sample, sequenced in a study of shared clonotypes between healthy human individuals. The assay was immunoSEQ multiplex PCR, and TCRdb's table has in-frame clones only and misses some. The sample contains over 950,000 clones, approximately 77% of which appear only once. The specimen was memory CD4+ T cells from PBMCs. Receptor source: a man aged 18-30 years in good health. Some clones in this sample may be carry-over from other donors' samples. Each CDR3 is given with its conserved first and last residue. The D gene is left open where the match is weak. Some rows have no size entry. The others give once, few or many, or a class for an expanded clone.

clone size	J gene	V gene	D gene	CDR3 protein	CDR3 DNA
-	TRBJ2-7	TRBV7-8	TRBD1	CASSFDRGPVYEQYF	TGTGCCAGCAGCTTTGACAGGGGCCCCGTCTACGAGCAGTACTTC
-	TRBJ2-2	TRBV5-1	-	CASSSEGEGAGELFF	TGCGCCAGCAGCTCTGAGGGCGAGGGGGCCGGGGAGCTGTTTTTT
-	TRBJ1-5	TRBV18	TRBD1	CASSPDRGDNQPQHF	TGTGCCAGCTCACCAGACAGGGGGGACAATCAGCCCCAGCATTTT
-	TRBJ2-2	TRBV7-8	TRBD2	CASSPWGTSGSRGELFF	TGTGCCAGCAGCCCCTGGGGCACTAGCGGGAGCCGCGGGGAGCTGTTTTTT
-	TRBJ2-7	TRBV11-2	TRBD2	CASRSSGVPIYEQYF	TGTGCCAGCAGGTCTAGCGGGGTGCCCATCTACGAGCAGTACTTC
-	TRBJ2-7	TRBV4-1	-	CASSHLDASVSYEQYF	TGCGCCAGCAGCCACCTGGACGCCTCAGTCTCCTACGAGCAGTACTTC
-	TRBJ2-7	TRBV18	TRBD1	CASSPPGQIYEQYF	TGTGCCAGCTCACCACCGGGACAGATCTACGAGCAGTACTTC
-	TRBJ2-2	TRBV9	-	CASSVVGRSNTGELFF	TGTGCCAGCAGCGTAGTGGGCCGCTCGAACACCGGGGAGCTGTTTTTT
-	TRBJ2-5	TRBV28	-	CASRAGGARETQYF	TGTGCCAGCAGAGCCGGTGGGGCAAGAGAGACCCAGTACTTC
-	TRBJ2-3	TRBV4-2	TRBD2	CASSQVRWGGGLAGGTPDTQYF	TGTGCCAGCAGCCAAGTACGCTGGGGAGGGGGACTAGCGGGAGGCACCCCAGATACGCAGTATTTT
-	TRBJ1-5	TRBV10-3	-	CAISELDTTNQPQHF	TGTGCCATCAGTGAGCTAGACACCACCAATCAGCCCCAGCATTTT
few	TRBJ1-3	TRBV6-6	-	CASSYETPGNTIYF	TGTGCCAGCAGTTACGAGACACCCGGAAACACCATATATTTT
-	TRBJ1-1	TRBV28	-	CASSLDLNTEAFF	TGTGCCAGCAGTTTAGACCTGAACACTGAAGCTTTCTTT
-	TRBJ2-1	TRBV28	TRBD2	CASSALPTSGRTYNEQFF	TGTGCCAGCAGTGCCCTCCCCACTAGCGGGAGGACCTACAATGAGCAGTTCTTC
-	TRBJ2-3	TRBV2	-	CASSSLSGRTDTQYF	TGTGCCAGCAGTTCGTTAAGCGGACGCACAGATACGCAGTATTTT
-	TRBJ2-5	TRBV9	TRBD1	CASSTTDRVTQYF	TGTGCCAGCAGCACAACGGACAGGGTCACCCAGTACTTC
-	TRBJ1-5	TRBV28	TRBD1	CASSRQGARGNQPQHF	TGTGCCAGCAGTCGACAGGGGGCGCGGGGCAATCAGCCCCAGCATTTT
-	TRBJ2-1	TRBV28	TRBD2	CASLPWRENEQFF	TGTGCCAGTCTCCCCTGGCGGGAGAATGAGCAGTTCTTC
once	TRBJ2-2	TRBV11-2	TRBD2	CASSLVRGLAERNTGELFF	TGTGCCAGCAGCTTAGTTCGGGGACTAGCGGAGCGGAACACCGGGGAGCTGTTTTTT